These 10 T cell receptor beta chains were sequenced from one sample in a study of blood T cell repertoires in COVID-19. The protocol was immunoSEQ multiplex PCR, while the TCRdb copy is restricted to in-frame clones and leaves out a portion. Of some 340,000 clones listed, around 86% are singletons. Sequencing was carried out using PBMCs or T cells enriched from blood (not recorded which). These receptors came from a woman in her forties or fifties who had recovered from COVID-19.

This clone has just one count. The chain uses TRBV5-1 and TRBJ2-5, with 8 bases aligning to TRBD2. This CDR3 spans 14 amino acids. J lost 5 bases, V lost 4 bases, and 7 bases had no gene match. CDR1 is SGHRS and CDR2 is YFSETQ in the germline V gene. This CDR3 reads CASSRRGGLETQYF. The DNA of the CDR3 is TGCGCCAGCAGCCGCCGCGGGGGGCTGGAGACCCAGTACTTC.

CDR3 amino acids: CATSDFGRGRGRDGAEAFF. CDR3 DNA: TGTGCCACCAGTGATTTCGGTCGCGGCAGGGGGCGAGATGGGGCTGAAGCTTTCTTT. The chain recombines TRBV24-1 with TRBJ1-1, with 8 positions matching TRBD1. The CDR3 sequence is 19 residues long. Germline CDR1 and CDR2: KGHDR and SFDVKD. The trim removed 1 base at V and 6 bases at J, leaving 18 bases unmatched.

There are many counts of this clone. The rearrangement joins TRBV10-2 to TRBJ1-1; 10 bases map to TRBD1. This CDR3 is 15 amino acids long. J was trimmed by 6 bases and V by 2 bases; bases with no gene match: 6. CDR1 and CDR2 from the germline V gene are WSHSY and SAAADI. In DNA form, the CDR3 reads TGCGCCAGCAGTGAGGGGACAGGGGTCCCGCCTGAAGCTTTCTTT. The encoded protein is CASSEGTGVPPEAFF.

This chain joins TRBV25-1 and TRBJ1-2; 9 bases map to TRBD1. CDR3 length: 15 amino acids. Germline values: CDR1 MGHDK, CDR2 SYGVNS. V trimming: 7 bases; J trimming: 5 bases; junction bases outside the gene matches: 11. The CDR3 here is CASNVTGGREYGYTF. The CDR3 DNA is TGTGCCAGCAACGTTACAGGGGGCAGAGAGTATGGCTACACCTTC.

The J gene is TRBJ1-2, the V gene TRBV30, with a possible D match to TRBD1 (5 bases). This CDR3 contains 10 residues. V gave up 4 bases and J gave up 8 bases, with 8 bases separating them. CDR1 and CDR2 from the germline V gene are GTSNPN and SVGIG (reference sequence). Written as DNA, the CDR3 is TGTGCCTGGAACAGGTCAGGCTACACCTTC. It translates to CAWNRSGYTF. The variable domain in full, with the rest retrieved from reference TRBV30 and TRBJ1-2, is SQTIHQWPATLVQPVGSPLSLECTVEGTSNPNLYWYRQAAGRGLQLLFYSVGIGQISSEVPQNLSASRPQDRQFILSSKKLLLSDSGFYLCAWNRSGYTFGSGTRLTVV.

The rearrangement joins TRBV7-9 to TRBJ1-3, with D maybe TRBD1 (6 bases). Germline V gives CDR1 SEHNR, CDR2 FQNEAQ (reference sequence). This CDR3 comprises 17 residues. V dropped 3 bases and J dropped 0 bases, with 15 bases sitting between them. The CDR3, as DNA: TGTGCCAGCAGCTTGGCAGGACAGCCAAACTCTGGAAACACCATATATTTT. As protein: CASSLAGQPNSGNTIYF.

The V gene is TRBV5-1, the J gene TRBJ2-5, with a tentative D call TRBD2 (5 bases). This CDR3 is 14 amino acids long. V dropped 3 bases and J dropped 3 bases, with 12 bases sitting between them. Germline assignment: CDR1 SGHRS and CDR2 YFSETQ. The CDR3 here is CASSSGAVKETQYF. CDR3 coding DNA: TGCGCCAGCAGCTCTGGAGCGGTTAAAGAGACCCAGTACTTC.

The V call is TRBV3-1 (or the pseudogene TRBV3-2), the J call TRBJ1-1, with 8 bases lining up with TRBD1. V was clipped by 1 base and J by 6 bases; unmatched bases: 7. The CDR3 contains 15 residues. Germline lookup yields CDR1 LGHDT and CDR2 YNNKEL (reference sequence). The CDR3 bases are TGTGCCAGCAGCCAAGTAGCAGGGGGCTTCGCTGAAGCTTTCTTT. Encoded protein: CASSQVAGGFAEAFF.

This chain uses TRBV5-1 with TRBJ1-4, with TRBD1 as a possible D gene (6 bases). The V and J ends lost 2 bases and 5 bases respectively, with 7 bases between them. CDR1 and CDR2 (germline): SGHRS, YFSETQ. This CDR3 has 13 residues. For the CDR3, the DNA is TGCGCCAGCAGCTTCGGGACAAATGAAAAACTGTTTTTT. It yields the protein CASSFGTNEKLFF.

The sample holds a few counts of this clone. V gene TRBV6-5 combines with J gene TRBJ2-2; D unresolved. Germline V gene lookup returns CDR1 MNHEY and CDR2 SVGAGI. The CDR3 has 15 amino acids. Trimming left V 0 bases short and J 0 bases short, with 5 bases between. The CDR3 spells CASSYSRPNTGELFF. CDR3 in DNA: TGTGCCAGCAGTTACTCGAGGCCGAACACCGGGGAGCTGTTTTTT.